This T cell receptor beta chain was sequenced in a study of shared clonotypes between healthy human individuals. Trimming cost V 6 bases and J 2 bases, with 16 bases left between them. CDR1 is MDHEN and CDR2 is SYDVKM in the germline V gene. The CDR3 length is 15 residues. Produced via immunoSEQ multiplex PCR; TCRdb's table is partial and in-frame only. The sample lists 950,000 to 1,100,000 clones, approximately 70% occurring once. The receptor comes from a man between 18 and 35 years old in good health. The specimen was memory CD4+ T cells sorted from blood. Indicated subset: CD45RA-negative fraction. The chain uses TRBV28 and TRBJ1-2, with D tentatively TRBD1 (5 bases). This CDR3 is CASRTLRGLNYGYTF. CDR3 in DNA: TGTGCCAGCAGGACCCTGCGGGGGTTAAACTATGGCTACACCTTC.